This T cell receptor (beta chain) originates from a study of CD8+CD57+ T cells in acquired aplastic anemia (dated by TCRdb to about 2018). General notes on the study: DNA extracted from sorted CD4+ and CD8+ cells had a mean of roughly 3 ug, with a range of roughly 0.2 to 27.4 ug. Healthy donor samples averaged roughly 10 million reads for CD4+ and 11 million to 14 million for CD8+ cells. Results the study describes overall, beyond this receptor: Roughly 31 CD8+ CDR3 sequences were shared between patients and controls but appeared highly expressed in patients and within their immunodominant clones. Between patients and healthy controls, no significant difference in CD8+ Simpson's diversity was found (P=0.060).

The CDR1 and CDR2 encoded by the germline V gene (reference sequence) are LNHDA and SQIVND. V was cut back by 7 bases and J by 6 bases, leaving a gap of 18 bases between them. The CDR3 runs 14 amino acids, cysteine and phenylalanine included. CDR3 DNA is the only sequence kept; it has 42 bases, read in frame from the first base. For this clonotype: No cognate antigen has been identified for it. No base-level quality is on record; no much larger clone is a single base apart.

Profiling of TCR beta VDJ combinations and CDR3 sequences used genomic DNA as the template. TCR repertoire sequencing was run on an Illumina HiSeq 2000. The original pipeline was this. Repertoire assessment relied on Simpson's diversity index, CDR3 size and DJ length profiles, and TRBV/TRBJ rearrangement plots. Whichever DNA sequence was most abundant in the deep sequencing data was defined as the immunodominant clone. CDR3 amino acid sequences were checked for sharing between subjects and were compared against published repertoires and the VDJdb database. TCRdb reprocessing: public reads trimmed at Q25 with fastp, clones called with MiXCR, in-frame beta chains kept. Each CDR3 protein appears once, grouped with its most common genes and DNA. In this record, the V and J calls reflect TCRdb's handling and not the investigators' own analysis. For this sample there are some 220,000 distinct CDR3 sequences; approximately 35% appear just once. The ten largest make up roughly 1.1% of the sample.

The study deep-sequenced TCR repertoires of sorted CD4+ and CD8+ blood T cells from severe aplastic anemia patients and healthy subjects. Ficoll-Paque density gradient centrifugation was used to isolate peripheral blood mononuclear cells. CD4+ and CD8+ T cells were sorted by FACS or magnetic beads before DNA extraction. Recombination joined TRBV19 with TRBJ1-2, with a weak D call of TRBD1 (5 bases match). The source material was sorted CD4+, CD8+, or CD8+CD57+ T cells (not recorded which) from PBMCs. The clonotype originates from a human donor in good health, serving as a control. The nucleotide sequence reads as follows: TGTGCCAGTAATCCCCTGGGGGACCGGGATGGCTACACCTTC. Translated, this gives CASNPLGDRDGYTF.